What follows are 30 T cell receptor beta chains derived from one specimen sequenced in a study of T cell repertoires in cytomegalovirus infection. TCRdb independently ran MiXCR on the reads; one entry per CDR3 protein. This sample has almost 550,000 distinct CDR3 sequences, with 16% found just once. Sequenced: CD8+ T cells from PBMCs. The receptors come from a human donor in good health (CMV status not recorded). Some clones in this sample may be carry-over from other donors' samples.

This clonotype turned up a few times. This chain joins TRBV7-9 and TRBJ2-3; no firm D call. Deletions cut 6 bases from V and 7 bases from J, with 8 bases between. The length of the CDR3 is 11 residues. Germline assignment: CDR1 SEHNR and CDR2 FQNEAQ (reference sequence). The CDR3 reads CASSVRNTQYF. The CDR3 DNA is TGTGCCAGCAGTGTCCGGAATACGCAGTATTTT.

V and J are TRBV7-3 and TRBJ2-1; 12 bases line up with TRBD2. The length of the CDR3 is 17 residues. The germline CDR1 and CDR2 sequences are SGHTA and FQGTGA. Unmatched junction bases numbered 13, after V lost 5 bases and J lost 8 bases. CDR3 sequence (DNA): TGTGCCAGCAGCCCCCGAGGACTAGCGGGGTTGGTCGATGAGCAGTTCTTC. Protein: CASSPRGLAGLVDEQFF. Looking up the rest from reference TRBV7-3 and TRBJ2-1 gives the full variable domain: GAGVSQTPSNKVTEKGKYVELRCDPISGHTALYWYRQSLGQGPEFLIYFQGTGAADDSGLPNDRFFAVRPEGSVSTLKIQRTERGDSAVYLCASSPRGLAGLVDEQFFGPGTRLTVL.

This clonotype was counted ten times or more. Here the CDR3 DNA reads TGTGCCAGCAGCTCCCCGAGTGGCAGGGAGACCGGGGAGCTGTTTTTT. Amino acids: CASSSPSGRETGELFF. The V and J genes are TRBV7-9 and TRBJ2-2, with D perhaps TRBD1 or TRBD2 (5 bases each). Germline CDR1 is SEHNR and CDR2 is FQNEAQ (reference sequence). V was shortened by 4 bases and J by 5 bases, with 17 bases between the two germline ends. This CDR3 spans 16 amino acids.

This clonotype was detected ten times or more. The CDR3 loop is CASSPPRDGANTGELFF. The CDR3 bases are TGTGCCAGCAGTCCCCCTCGGGACGGCGCGAACACCGGGGAGCTGTTTTTT. The V and J genes are TRBV6-1 and TRBJ2-2, with D possibly being TRBD1 or TRBD2 (5 bases each). Trimming took off 5 bases at V and 0 bases at J, with 16 bases between the two ends. CDR3 length: 17 amino acids. Germline loops: CDR1 MNHNS, CDR2 SASEGT.

The V gene is TRBV28, the J gene TRBJ2-7; 14 positions match TRBD2. The CDR3 has 18 amino acids. The V segment lost 4 bases and the J segment 5 bases; nucleotides outside the gene matches: 13. Germline loops: CDR1 MDHEN, CDR2 SYDVKM. CDR3 in amino acids: CASSSPGTSGSSFHEQYF. As DNA, the CDR3 is TGTGCCAGCAGTTCTCCTGGGACTAGCGGGAGTAGTTTTCACGAGCAGTACTTC.

This clonotype was counted a few times. Its ends do not fully match the called genes, so a read error is possible. The chain joins TRBV19 to TRBJ1-1; 8 nucleotides agree with TRBD1. From germline, CDR1 is LNHDA and CDR2 SQIVND (reference sequence). The CDR3 spans 13 residues. The CDR3 sequence is CASSFGQGDKVVF. The DNA of the CDR3 is TGTGCCAGTAGTTTTGGACAGGGCGACAAGGTAGTCTTT.

This clonotype has a handful of counts. This rearrangement joins TRBV20-1 to TRBJ1-1; weak D call: TRBD1 (6 bases). Trimming took 6 bases from V and 5 from J, leaving 19 bases between them. The CDR3 has 14 residues. Germline V CDR1 and CDR2: DFQATT, SNEGSKA (reference sequence). DNA of the CDR3: TGCAGTGCCCGGGACACCCTTAGGGGGACTGAAGCTTTCTTT. It translates to CSARDTLRGTEAFF.

This clonotype was detected many times. The J gene is TRBJ2-1, the V gene TRBV7-9, with 8 positions matching TRBD2. The CDR3 length is 16 residues. Germline loops: CDR1 SEHNR, CDR2 FQNEAQ (reference sequence). With 9 bases clipped from V and 5 bases from J, the junction kept 15 bases outside the gene matches. CDR3 sequence (DNA): TGTGCCAGTACTAACCGGCCGGGACTAGGGAACAATGAGCAGTTCTTC. It yields the protein CASTNRPGLGNNEQFF.

This chain links TRBV4-1 with TRBJ1-1; possibly TRBD1 for D (5 bases). This CDR3 has 15 amino acids. V was trimmed by 3 bases and J by 6 bases, leaving 17 bases between them. The germline V gene encodes CDR1 MGHRA and CDR2 YSYEKL. The CDR3 reads CASSHAREGIAEAFF. DNA of the CDR3: TGCGCCAGCAGCCACGCCCGGGAGGGGATAGCTGAAGCTTTCTTT.

The sample holds many counts of this clonotype. The chain combines TRBV7-9 with TRBJ1-1, with no clear D. Trimming shortened V by 8 bases and J by 3 bases, and 7 bases separated the two germline ends. The CDR3 is 11 amino acids. Per the germline V gene, CDR1 is SEHNR and CDR2 is FQNEAQ (reference sequence). CDR3 amino acids: CASGLDTEAFF. The CDR3, as DNA: TGTGCCAGCGGATTGGACACTGAAGCTTTCTTT.

This rearrangement joins TRBV9 to TRBJ2-7; no reliable D call. CDR3 length equals 15 residues. The V end was cut by 4 bases, the J end by 3 bases, with 17 bases between. The germline CDR1 and CDR2 sequences are SGDLS and YYNGEE. For the CDR3, the DNA is TGTGCCAGCAGCCCCAGCCGTACAACCCGCTACGAGCAGTACTTC. It is translated as CASSPSRTTRYEQYF.

The sample holds a few counts of this clonotype. V is TRBV25-1 and J is TRBJ1-2; D gene ambiguous. The germline gives CDR1 MGHDK, CDR2 SYGVNS. The CDR3 is made up of 12 amino acids. Trimming cost V 5 bases and J 4 bases, with 8 bases left between them. The DNA for the CDR3 is TGTGCCAGCAGTTTTTCCGGCTATGGCTACACCTTC. It specifies CASSFSGYGYTF.

This clonotype was observed many times. The CDR3 loop is CASSPRDQTGWSYGYTF. DNA of the CDR3: TGTGCCAGCAGTCCGCGGGACCAGACAGGGTGGAGCTATGGCTACACCTTC. V and J are TRBV6-1 and TRBJ1-2; 7 bases match TRBD1. J lost 4 bases, V lost 5 bases, and 16 bases had no gene match. The CDR3 runs to 17 residues. Germline CDR1 reads MNHNS; CDR2 reads SASEGT.

This clonotype has more than one count but fewer than ten. This may be a read error, as it is one base from a much larger clone. The rearrangement joins TRBV5-6 to TRBJ1-5; unclear D gene. Between the trimmed V and J ends, which lost 4 bases and 2 bases, there was a span of 13 bases. Germline lookup yields CDR1 SGHDT and CDR2 YYEEEE. CDR3 length: 15 residues. DNA for the CDR3: TGTGCCAGCAGCCCCGGCGGATGGGGCAATCAGCCCCAGCATTTT. This translates into CASSPGGWGNQPQHF.

This clonotype has ten or more counts. V and J are TRBV29-1 and TRBJ2-7; TRBD1 matches at 12 bases. Looked up from germline, CDR1 is SQVTM and CDR2 is ANQGSEA. The V segment lost 0 bases and the J segment 7 bases; nucleotides outside the gene matches: 7. The CDR3 length is 15 residues. The CDR3 nucleotides are TGCAGCGTTGAAGAGCCGGGACAGGGGGCGAGGGAGCAGTACTTC. Translation: CSVEEPGQGAREQYF.

The rearrangement joins TRBV20-1 to TRBJ2-7; D unresolved. Trimming pared 3 bases from V and 0 bases from J, leaving 12 bases between. The germline gives CDR1 DFQATT, CDR2 SNEGSKA (reference sequence). CDR3 length: 14 residues. This chain's CDR3 is CSARPSLSSYEQYF. The CDR3 DNA sequence: TGCAGTGCTAGGCCGAGCCTGAGCTCCTACGAGCAGTACTTC.

This clonotype was detected ten times or more. V usage is TRBV11-1 and J usage is TRBJ2-2; 7 nucleotides line up with TRBD2. Germline trimming cut 6 bases from V and 0 bases from J; bases unmatched to any gene: 7. The CDR3 extends over 16 amino acids. Germline CDR1 is SGHAT and CDR2 is FQDESV (reference sequence). The CDR3 region has the DNA TGTGCCAGCAGATATAGCGGGTACTCGAACACCGGGGAGCTGTTTTTT. As protein: CASRYSGYSNTGELFF.

This clonotype was seen just once. A much larger clone sits a single nucleotide away, making a read error possible. The CDR3 does not close with the conserved phenylalanine or tryptophan, likely indicating a read error. The J gene is TRBJ1-2, the V gene TRBV12-3 or TRBV12-4, with a weak D call TRBD1 (6 bases). CDR3 length: 14 amino acids. Trimming left V 5 bases short and J 0 bases short, with 10 bases between. The CDR3 loop is CASSPGTSNYGYTI. Written as DNA, the CDR3 is TGTGCCAGCAGTCCCGGGACATCTAACTATGGCTACACCATC.

V and J are TRBV28 and TRBJ2-7; D perhaps matches TRBD1 (5 bases). Per the germline V gene, CDR1 is MDHEN and CDR2 is SYDVKM. V shed 7 bases and J shed 1 base, with 14 bases lying between them. The CDR3 runs to 14 residues. In nucleotides, the CDR3 is TGTGCCAGCACCCGGACCGACAGATCCTACGAGCAGTACTTC. Encoded protein: CASTRTDRSYEQYF.

This clonotype has at least ten counts. This chain joins TRBV7-8 and TRBJ1-4, with 9 bases that match TRBD1. The CDR3 is made up of 16 amino acids. The germline gives CDR1 SGHVS, CDR2 FQNEAQ. Germline trimming cut 5 bases from V and 8 bases from J; bases unmatched to any gene: 12. This CDR3 reads CASSARTGVDREKLFF. The CDR3 nucleotides read TGTGCCAGCAGCGCTAGGACAGGGGTCGATAGGGAAAAACTGTTTTTT.

The V and J genes are TRBV12-3 or TRBV12-4 and TRBJ2-2, with D perhaps matching TRBD2 (5 bases). The V gene lost 3 bases and the J gene lost 6 bases, with 14 bases spanning the gap. The CDR3 is 15 amino acids. CDR3 bases: TGTGCCAGCAGTTTGGCTAGCCGAAAATCCGGGGAGCTGTTTTTT. Translated: CASSLASRKSGELFF.

This clonotype was counted at least ten times. This chain links TRBV7-6 with TRBJ2-2; D ambiguous. Germline CDR1 is SGHVS and CDR2 is FNYEAQ. The V and J ends lost 3 bases and 1 base respectively, with 12 bases between them. This CDR3 has 16 amino acids. CDR3 protein: CASSLSRPRNTGELFF. Written as DNA, the CDR3 is TGTGCCAGCAGCTTGTCCCGACCAAGGAACACCGGGGAGCTGTTTTTT.

The V and J genes are TRBV30 and TRBJ1-1; maybe TRBD1 (5 bases). Trimming left V 5 bases short and J 8 bases short, with 18 bases between. The germline V gene has CDR1 GTSNPN and CDR2 SVGIG (reference sequence). There are 13 residues in the CDR3. CDR3 sequence (DNA): TGTGCCTGGGAAAAGGTGGGGGTCAAAGAAGCTTTCTTT. Amino acid sequence: CAWEKVGVKEAFF.

This chain connects TRBV12-3 or TRBV12-4 to TRBJ1-3; D uncertain. The CDR3 has 17 residues. V lost 5 bases to trimming and J lost 0 bases, with 17 bases between them. The CDR3 nucleotides are TGTGCCAGCAGTCCAACGGCCTTACCCCTCTCTGGAAACACCATATATTTT. It encodes CASSPTALPLSGNTIYF.

The chain uses TRBV12-5 and TRBJ2-1, with 7 nucleotides matching TRBD1. Germline CDR1 is LGHNT and CDR2 is FRNRAP. The CDR3 has 13 amino acids. The V gene end was trimmed by 1 base and the J gene end by 6 bases; junction bases not matched to a gene: 0. Here the CDR3 DNA reads TGTGCTAGTGGTTTGGACAGGGGCAATGAGCAGTTCTTC. This sequence encodes CASGLDRGNEQFF. Looking up the rest from reference TRBV12-5 and TRBJ2-1 gives the full variable domain: DARVTQTPRHKVTEMGQEVTMRCQPILGHNTVFWYRQTMMQGLELLAYFRNRAPLDDSGMPKDRFSAEMPDATLATLKIQPSEPRDSAVYFCASGLDRGNEQFFGPGTRLTVL.

Here the CDR3 reads CAWSIYSNQPQHF. Here the CDR3 DNA reads TGTGCCTGGAGTATTTATAGCAATCAGCCCCAGCATTTT. The chain joins TRBV30 to TRBJ1-5; D unresolved. Germline loops: CDR1 GTSNPN, CDR2 SVGIG (reference sequence). CDR3 length: 13 amino acids. V was cut by 2 bases and J by 0 bases, with 5 bases left in between. The variable domain in full, with the rest retrieved from reference TRBV30 and TRBJ1-5, is SQTIHQWPATLVQPVGSPLSLECTVEGTSNPNLYWYRQAAGRGLQLLFYSVGIGQISSEVPQNLSASRPQDRQFILSSKKLLLSDSGFYLCAWSIYSNQPQHFGDGTRLSIL.

On this clonotype: This may be a read error: a much more frequent sequence differs by one nucleotide. The rearrangement joins TRBV28 to TRBJ1-1, with D possibly matching TRBD1 (6 bases). Germline V gene sequence: CDR1 MDHEN, CDR2 SYDVKM. This CDR3 is 16 amino acids long. As DNA, the CDR3 is TGTGCCAGCAGTTTTGCCCTAGTGGGGGCCAACACTGTAGCTTTCTTT. This sequence encodes CASSFALVGANTVAFF.

A remark on this clonotype: Its ends do not fully match the called genes, so a read error is possible. The chain couples TRBV4-1 to TRBJ1-4, with TRBD1 as a possible D gene (5 bases). This CDR3 has 16 residues. Germline lookup yields CDR1 MGHRA and CDR2 YSYEKL. CDR3 sequence reads: CASSQMGPPRDEKMFF. Here the CDR3 DNA reads TGCGCAAGCAGCCAGATGGGGCCTCCGAGGGATGAAAAAATGTTTTTT.

This clonotype was recorded at least ten times. V gene TRBV12-3 or TRBV12-4 combines with J gene TRBJ1-5; TRBD1 matches at 8 bases. CDR3 length: 16 amino acids. V was pared by 6 bases and J by 4 bases, with 11 bases of the junction left unmatched. The CDR3 DNA reads TGTGCCAGCAGCCTAAGTCAGGGGGCTCCAAATCAGCCCCAGCATTTT. This codes for CASSLSQGAPNQPQHF.

This clonotype has more than one count but fewer than ten. This sequence joins TRBV27 and TRBJ2-5; 8 bases map to TRBD2. This CDR3 is built from 15 residues. Unmatched junction bases numbered 9, after V lost 4 bases and J lost 5 bases. CDR1 is MNHEY, CDR2 SMNVEV, per germline (reference sequence). The chain's CDR3 is CASSSGREDWETQYF. CDR3 nucleotide sequence: TGTGCCAGCAGTTCCGGGCGGGAGGACTGGGAGACCCAGTACTTC.